This TCR beta chain was captured by sequencing in a study of spatial heterogeneity in lung cancer. Findings and limits, study-wide: Sequencing reached an estimated coverage of tumor T cells that was only around 7% for alpha chains and around 13% for beta chains. Higher tumor mutation counts went along with higher counts of expanded intratumoral alpha and beta TCRs.

The CDR3 contains 17 residues. J was trimmed by 6 bases and V by 1 base; bases with no gene match: 9. Germline V gives CDR1 SGDLS, CDR2 YYNGEE. By share of the sample, this clonotype is medium-sized. Antigen unknown. As to time point: sample taken at primary tumor resection. The donors comprised some 78 untreated early-stage non-small cell lung cancer patients. Extraction of whole RNA from tumor, nontumor lung or frozen PBMC preceded unsorted sequencing. TCRdb reprocessed the 5' RACE reads via MiXCR and lists one record per CDR3 protein. The table records 3,000 to 4,000 distinct CDR3 sequences, under 7.5% of them present only once.

Material: lung tumor tissue, obtained at surgery. The source of this sequence is a male donor with early-stage non-small cell lung cancer. The gene calls are TRBV9 and TRBJ2-2; TRBD1 matches at 10 bases. CDR3 DNA: TGTGCCAGCAGCGTAAGAGTCGGGACAGGGGACGCCGGGGAGCTGTTTTTT. The encoded protein is CASSVRVGTGDAGELFF.